Detailed here is one T cell receptor beta chain. TCRdb reanalysed the 5' RACE reads using MiXCR and keeps one entry per CDR3 protein. The sample lists about 38,000 distinct CDR3 sequences, around 6.5% occurring once. This sample was included in a study of early T cells in non-severe SARS-CoV-2 infection. With V trimmed by 3 bases and J by 4 bases, 3 bases remained unmatched. CDR3 length equals 15 residues. Germline loops: CDR1 LNHNV, CDR2 YYDKDF (reference sequence). The receptor's source is an adult who was a healthcare worker with PCR-confirmed SARS-CoV-2 infection or an uninfected control (not recorded which). The source was whole blood, collected at baseline. The chain carries TRBV15 and TRBJ2-3; 11 nucleotides align to TRBD1. The CDR3 sequence is CATSSGQGASDTQYF. DNA for the CDR3: TGTGCCACCAGCAGTGGACAGGGGGCATCAGATACGCAGTATTTT.